These T cell receptor beta chains were read from a single sample in a study of control samples from healthy donors and cancer patients. The protocol was immunoSEQ multiplex PCR, while the TCRdb copy is restricted to in-frame clones and leaves out a portion. This repertoire shows 12,000 to 15,000 clones, approximately 80% found once; its top ten account for under 20%. Source material: formalin-fixed, paraffin-embedded tissue. Receptors originate from a female donor with lung cancer. CDR3s include the opening cysteine and the closing phenylalanine or tryptophan. A D gene is named only where the DNA matches it firmly. Size is stated for part of the rows, as once, few or many counts, or as a class when the clone is expanded.

>medium-sized|TRBV7-7|TRBJ2-2|.
CASSLVVGGTGELFF
TGTGCTAGCAGCTTAGTAGTGGGCGGTACCGGGGAGCTGTTTTTT
>.|TRBV5-1|TRBJ1-2|TRBD1
CASSTGDREFIYGYTF
TGCGCCAGCAGCACTGGGGACAGGGAGTTTATCTATGGCTACACCTTC
>.|TRBV5-5|TRBJ1-5|.
CASSLGPDQPQHF
TGTGCCAGCAGCCTAGGACCGGATCAGCCCCAGCATTTT
>.|TRBV9|TRBJ2-7|.
CASSVGTVGSYEQYF
TGTGCCAGCAGCGTAGGGACGGTGGGCTCCTACGAGCAGTACTTC
>.|TRBV4-3|TRBJ1-2|.
CASSQDWPSGNYGYTF
TGCGCCAGCAGCCAAGATTGGCCCTCAGGCAACTATGGCTACACCTTC
>.|TRBV29-1|TRBJ2-1|TRBD2
CSVGTSGRSYNEQFF
TGCAGCGTTGGGACTAGCGGTCGCTCCTACAATGAGCAGTTCTTC
>.|TRBV28|TRBJ2-5|TRBD2
CASSLSLAAQETQYF
TGTGCCAGCAGTTTATCCCTAGCGGCCCAAGAGACCCAGTACTTC
>.|TRBV6-2/TRBV6-3|TRBJ2-6|.
CASSYITSGSAGANVLTF
TGTGCCAGCAGTTATATAACCTCAGGGTCGGCTGGGGCCAACGTCCTGACTTTC
>.|TRBV6-1|TRBJ2-7|.
CASSEGGYEQYF
TGTGCCAGCAGTGAAGGTGGTTACGAGCAGTACTTC
>once|TRBV7-2|TRBJ2-1|TRBD2
CASSPTARTSGGYNEQFF
TGTGCCAGCAGCCCGACGGCCAGGACTAGCGGGGGGTACAATGAGCAGTTCTTC
>.|TRBV29-1|TRBJ1-1|.
CSVEDRVTEAFF
TGCAGCGTTGAAGACAGGGTGACTGAAGCTTTCTTT
>once|TRBV13|TRBJ1-2|TRBD1
CASSSMDREGYTF
TGTGCCAGCAGCTCGATGGACAGGGAAGGCTACACCTTC
>few|TRBV19|TRBJ2-2|TRBD2
CASSPHGLAGESPELFF
TGTGCCAGTAGTCCCCATGGACTAGCGGGAGAGAGTCCGGAGCTGTTTTTT
>few|TRBV11-2|TRBJ2-1|TRBD2
CASSPDLAGLIGQFF
TGTGCCAGCAGCCCTGACCTAGCGGGGCTAATCGGGCAGTTCTTC
>.|TRBV13|TRBJ2-7|TRBD2
CASSFHGREGTYEQYF
TGTGCCAGCAGCTTCCACGGCAGGGAGGGAACCTACGAGCAGTACTTC
>.|TRBV27|TRBJ1-2|.
CASSLYLGVNYGYTF
TGTGCCAGCAGTCTCTACCTAGGAGTCAACTATGGCTACACCTTC
>few|TRBV18|TRBJ2-1|TRBD2
CASSPQSGEGNEQFF
TGTGCCAGCTCACCACAGTCGGGGGAGGGTAATGAGCAGTTCTTC
>.|TRBV7-2|TRBJ1-1|.
CASRLDRMNTEAFF
TGTGCCAGCAGGCTAGACAGGATGAACACTGAAGCTTTCTTT
>.|TRBV6-2/TRBV6-3|TRBJ2-3|TRBD2
CASSYPLAGGGFTDTQYF
TGTGCCAGCAGTTACCCCCTAGCGGGGGGCGGGTTCACAGATACGCAGTATTTT
>.|TRBV9|TRBJ2-7|.
CASNVDPSPYEQYF
TGTGCCAGCAACGTAGATCCGAGCCCCTACGAGCAGTACTTC
>.|TRBV29-1|TRBJ2-3|.
CSVLGRLGTDTQYF
TGCAGCGTCTTGGGACGGCTGGGCACAGATACGCAGTATTTT
>.|TRBV6-5|TRBJ2-1|TRBD2
CASSRPGLVANEQFF
TGTGCCAGCAGCCGCCCGGGACTAGTTGCCAATGAGCAGTTCTTC